The T cell receptor (beta chain) described here comes from a study of blood T cell repertoires in COVID-19. Study-wide background: Samples of COVID-19 (acute and convalescent) were obtained from the United States, Italy and Spain. Sources were T cells, B-cell-depleted T cells, or PBMCs; the material itself was cDNA or gDNA.

V was pared by 6 bases and J by 1 base, with 2 bases of the junction left unmatched. This CDR3 has 14 residues. Germline lookup yields CDR1 MNHEY and CDR2 SMNVEV (reference sequence). TCRdb keeps only in-frame clones here, not all; method: immunoSEQ multiplex PCR. The table has more than 130,000 clones, about four fifths seen once. The rearrangement joins TRBV27 to TRBJ2-2, with 7 bases identical to TRBD1. The clonotype comes from an elderly woman in a cohort sampled during active or convalescent COVID-19. Sequencing was carried out using peripheral blood. CDR3 sequence: CASRRTGNTGELFF. The CDR3 DNA reads as TGTGCCAGCAGACGGACAGGGAACACCGGGGAGCTGTTTTTT.